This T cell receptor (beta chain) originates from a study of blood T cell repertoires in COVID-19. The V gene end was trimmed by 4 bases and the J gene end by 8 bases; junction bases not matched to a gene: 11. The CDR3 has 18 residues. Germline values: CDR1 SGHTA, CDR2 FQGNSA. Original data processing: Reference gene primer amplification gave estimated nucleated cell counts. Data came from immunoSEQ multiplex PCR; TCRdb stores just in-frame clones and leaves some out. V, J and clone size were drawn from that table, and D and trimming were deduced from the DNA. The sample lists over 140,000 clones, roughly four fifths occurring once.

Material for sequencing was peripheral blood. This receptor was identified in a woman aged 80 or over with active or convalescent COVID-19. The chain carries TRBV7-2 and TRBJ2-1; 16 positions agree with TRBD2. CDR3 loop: CASSSPGLAGGFRDEQFF. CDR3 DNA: TGTGCCAGCAGCTCCCCGGGACTAGCGGGGGGGTTTAGGGATGAGCAGTTCTTC.